This is a list of T cell receptor beta chains from one sample in a study of blood T cell repertoires in COVID-19. This table comes from immunoSEQ multiplex PCR, and its TCRdb copy is limited to in-frame clones, with some not included. The sample has tens of thousands of clones; approximately 83% are singletons. Source material: peripheral blood. The origin of the receptors is a man older than 75 with active or convalescent COVID-19. The CDR3 runs from the conserved cysteine through the conserved F or W. A D gene is named only where the DNA matches it firmly. Clone size is not always given. Where it is, it says once, few, many or a class for expanded clones.

D gene	V gene	clone size	J gene	CDR3 protein	CDR3 DNA
TRBD2	TRBV6-5	NA	TRBJ2-7	CASSSSSGGPYEQYF	TGTGCCAGCAGTTCTTCTAGCGGGGGACCCTACGAGCAGTACTTC
TRBD1	TRBV5-5	NA	TRBJ1-6	CASSLTITDRGNSPLHF	TGTGCCAGCAGCTTGACAATAACGGACAGGGGGAATTCACCCCTCCACTTT
TRBD1	TRBV7-8	NA	TRBJ1-1	CASRRTGLNTEAFF	TGTGCCAGCAGACGGACAGGGCTGAACACTGAAGCTTTCTTT
NA	TRBV6-5	NA	TRBJ1-6	CASLTVYNSPLHF	TGTGCCAGCCTGACAGTCTATAATTCACCCCTCCACTTT
TRBD1	TRBV7-9	NA	TRBJ2-5	CASSLAFGDRGQETQYF	TGTGCCAGCAGCTTAGCTTTCGGGGACAGGGGTCAAGAGACCCAGTACTTC
TRBD1	TRBV30	NA	TRBJ1-2	CAWGQGHYGYTF	TGTGCCTGGGGACAGGGCCACTATGGCTACACCTTC
TRBD1	TRBV2	few	TRBJ1-2	CASRGQVGGYTF	TGTGCCAGCAGGGGACAGGTGGGAGGCTACACCTTC
TRBD1	TRBV4-2	few	TRBJ2-7	CASSLQMGQPYEQYF	TGTGCCAGCAGCCTGCAAATGGGACAGCCCTACGAGCAGTACTTC
TRBD2	TRBV5-4	few	TRBJ2-1	CASSSGLAGTYNEQFF	TGTGCCAGCAGCTCCGGACTAGCGGGAACCTACAATGAGCAGTTCTTC
NA	TRBV30	NA	TRBJ1-2	CAWSGGVGYTF	TGTGCCTGGAGCGGGGGAGTCGGCTACACCTTC
TRBD2	TRBV11-2	NA	TRBJ2-3	CASSLAGGGSTDTQYF	TGTGCCAGCAGCTTAGCTGGCGGGGGAAGCACAGATACGCAGTATTTT
TRBD2	TRBV11-2	once	TRBJ2-5	CASSLGTSGEVETQYF	TGTGCCAGCAGTTTAGGGACTAGCGGGGAGGTAGAGACCCAGTACTTC
NA	TRBV4-2	few	TRBJ2-1	CASSQEGGYSPYNEQFF	TGTGCCAGCAGCCAAGAAGGAGGGTATAGCCCCTACAATGAGCAGTTCTTC
NA	TRBV11-3	NA	TRBJ1-2	CASSFPPHHNLSRYTF	TGTGCCAGCAGCTTTCCTCCGCACCACAACCTTTCGAGGTACACCTTC
NA	TRBV5-6	NA	TRBJ2-3	CASSLARTSTDTQYF	TGTGCCAGCAGCTTGGCCCGTACTAGCACAGATACGCAGTATTTT
TRBD1	TRBV5-1	NA	TRBJ2-3	CASSLMGQTSDTQYF	TGCGCCAGCAGCTTAATGGGACAGACATCAGATACGCAGTATTTT
TRBD2	TRBV4-1	NA	TRBJ2-1	CASSQPSGTSGYNEQFF	TGCGCCAGCAGCCAACCCTCAGGGACTAGCGGTTACAATGAGCAGTTCTTC
NA	TRBV19	few	TRBJ2-2	CASSIGFPSNTGELFF	TGTGCCAGTAGTATCGGGTTCCCATCTAACACCGGGGAGCTGTTTTTT
TRBD1	TRBV5-6	NA	TRBJ1-5	CASSYRGSNQPQHF	TGTGCCAGCAGTTACAGGGGGAGCAATCAGCCCCAGCATTTT
NA	TRBV27	NA	TRBJ1-6	CASSLFGGLDSPLHF	TGTGCCAGCAGTTTATTCGGGGGGCTGGATTCACCCCTCCACTTT
NA	TRBV6-5	NA	TRBJ1-1	CASSLGEGQAFF	TGTGCCAGCAGTCTAGGGGAGGGCCAAGCTTTCTTT
TRBD1	TRBV28	NA	TRBJ2-7	CASSWGTGQYYEQYF	TGTGCCAGCAGTTGGGGGACAGGGCAATACTACGAGCAGTACTTC
NA	TRBV4-1	NA	TRBJ2-2	CASSQDRGGTGELFF	TGCGCCAGCAGCCAAGATCGTGGGGGGACCGGGGAGCTGTTTTTT
TRBD2	TRBV5-1	NA	TRBJ2-2	CASSHVSGANTGELFF	TGCGCCAGCAGCCACGTCAGCGGGGCGAACACCGGGGAGCTGTTTTTT
NA	TRBV6-1	NA	TRBJ2-7	CASSTGETLSYEQYF	TGTGCCAGCAGTACTGGGGAGACGCTCTCCTACGAGCAGTACTTC
TRBD2	TRBV5-4	NA	TRBJ2-5	CASSFGGREETQYF	TGTGCCAGCAGCTTCGGCGGGAGGGAAGAGACCCAGTACTTC
TRBD2	TRBV3-1/TRBV3-2	NA	TRBJ2-7	CASSQGGRMEQYF	TGTGCCAGCAGCCAGGGCGGGAGGATGGAGCAGTACTTC
TRBD2	TRBV5-1	NA	TRBJ2-3	CASSQPWGREGTDTQYF	TGCGCCAGCAGCCAGCCTTGGGGAAGGGAGGGGACAGATACGCAGTATTTT
NA	TRBV7-9	NA	TRBJ1-2	CASSLEGRSYGYTF	TGTGCCAGCAGCTTAGAAGGCAGGTCCTATGGCTACACCTTC
NA	TRBV19	NA	TRBJ1-4	CASNDGEINEKLFF	TGTGCCAGTAACGATGGGGAGATTAATGAAAAACTGTTTTTT
TRBD2	TRBV13	NA	TRBJ2-1	CASSSRTSGGVYNEQFF	TGTGCCAGCAGCAGCCGGACTAGCGGGGGGGTGTACAATGAGCAGTTCTTC
TRBD1	TRBV5-4	NA	TRBJ1-2	CASSWDRGKGGYTF	TGTGCCAGCAGCTGGGACAGGGGGAAGGGTGGCTACACCTTC
NA	TRBV6-5	NA	TRBJ1-6	CASSYSGTLPNSPLHF	TGTGCCAGCAGTTACTCGGGGACACTCCCGAATTCACCCCTCCACTTT
NA	TRBV14	NA	TRBJ1-5	CASSPDFRSNQPQHF	TGTGCCAGCAGCCCGGACTTTAGGAGCAATCAGCCCCAGCATTTT
NA	TRBV7-2	few	TRBJ1-6	CASSLGGGGRHSPLHF	TGTGCCAGCAGCTTAGGTGGGGGGGGGCGTCATTCACCCCTCCACTTT